This TCR beta chain stems from a study of cytomegalovirus exposure and HLA in healthy donors. Germline CDR1 and CDR2: SGDLS and YYNGEE. Trimming stripped 0 bases from V and 4 bases from J, with 8 bases between. The CDR3 sequence is 13 residues long. Study conclusions and caveats: Cytomegalovirus status was reportedly diagnosed by the classifier with high specificity and sensitivity.

Both 60 Vbeta primers and 13 Jbeta primers went into the PCR. Authors' methods: There were tens of millions of unique TCR beta chains by a later count, and some 10 million of them were shared. Clones were read by immunoSEQ multiplex PCR, and TCRdb kept only the in-frame ones, dropping some. V and J calls and clone size are copied from that table; D and trimming were computed from the DNA. The sample contains approximately 84,000 clones, about three quarters of which appear only once. Notes on this clone: Its antigen is not known.

The chain joins TRBV9 to TRBJ2-7; D is unclear. The receptor's source is a male donor in good health and CMV-seropositive. The specimen sequenced was PBMCs. In DNA form, the CDR3 reads TGTGCCAGCAGCGTAGGCGGTCCTTACGAGCAGTACTTC. The encoded protein is CASSVGGPYEQYF.